Below are 14 T cell receptor beta chains sequenced from a single sample in a study of blood T cell repertoires in COVID-19. The data were produced by immunoSEQ multiplex PCR, yet TCRdb's version contains in-frame clones alone and is incomplete. The data contain around 81,000 clones, about four fifths of them singletons. The sequenced sample was peripheral blood. The receptors originated from a human donor in a cohort sampled during active COVID-19.

This clone was seen a handful of times. The chain carries TRBV19 and TRBJ2-7; 10 nucleotides match TRBD1. Germline CDR1 reads LNHDA; CDR2 reads SQIVND (reference sequence). The V and J ends lost 3 bases and 2 bases, in that order; junction bases with no gene match: 4. This CDR3 spans 15 amino acids. CDR3 DNA: TGTGCCAGTAGTATCAAGGGGACAGGGGCCTACGAGCAGTACTTC. Amino acid sequence: CASSIKGTGAYEQYF.

This chain links TRBV5-4 with TRBJ2-2, with D tentatively TRBD2 (7 bases). This CDR3 spans 17 amino acids. Deletions cut 0 bases from V and 4 bases from J, with 16 bases between. Looked up from germline, CDR1 is SGHNT and CDR2 is YYREEE (reference sequence). This chain's CDR3 is CASSLGLGGRGTGELFF. In DNA form, the CDR3 reads TGTGCCAGCAGCTTGGGGTTGGGGGGGCGCGGCACCGGGGAGCTGTTTTTT.

CDR3 sequence reads: CASSRSRDNYEQYF. The CDR3 DNA reads as TGTGCCAGTAGTCGAAGCCGGGACAACTACGAGCAGTACTTC. V gene TRBV19 combines with J gene TRBJ2-7; D is possibly TRBD1 (6 bases). Germline CDR1 and CDR2: LNHDA and SQIVND (reference sequence). The CDR3 sequence is 14 residues long. V shed 5 bases and J shed 3 bases, with 14 bases lying between them.

The chain employs TRBV2 and TRBJ1-3, with D possibly being TRBD1 (5 bases). V was shortened by 7 bases and J by 2 bases, with 12 bases between the two germline ends. Germline V gene data show CDR1 as SNHLY and CDR2 as FYNNEI. This CDR3 is built from 14 residues. The CDR3: CASKVGGAGNTIYF. The CDR3 DNA reads TGTGCCAGCAAGGTTGGGGGGGCTGGAAACACCATATATTTT.

This clone was observed a single time. V usage is TRBV27 and J usage is TRBJ2-7; the match to TRBD1 covers 7 bases. CDR1 and CDR2 from the germline V gene are MNHEY and SMNVEV (reference sequence). CDR3 length: 13 amino acids. The junction had 5 bases not matched to a gene; V was cut back by 6 bases and J by 3 bases. The DNA of the CDR3 is TGTGCCAGCAGCTGGACAGGAAACTACGAGCAGTACTTC. Its protein is CASSWTGNYEQYF.

This rearrangement joins TRBV9 to TRBJ1-1, with 9 bases matching TRBD1. CDR3 size: 14 residues. CDR1 and CDR2 (germline): SGDLS, YYNGEE. The V segment lost 0 bases and the J segment 5 bases; nucleotides outside the gene matches: 2. CDR3 coding DNA: TGTGCCAGCAGCGTAGAACAGGGGGCAACTGAAGCTTTCTTT. It codes for CASSVEQGATEAFF.

The CDR3 loop reads CASSPQGGEKLFF. The CDR3 coding sequence is TGTGCCAGCTCACCACAGGGAGGTGAAAAACTGTTTTTT. The V call is TRBV18, the J call TRBJ1-4; D is unresolved. The CDR3 is 13 residues long. Germline assignment: CDR1 KGHSH and CDR2 LQKENI. V was clipped by 1 base and J by 7 bases, with 7 bases between them. Looking up the rest from reference TRBV18 and TRBJ1-4 gives the full variable domain: NAGVMQNPRHLVRRRGQEARLRCSPMKGHSHVYWYRQLPEEGLKFMVYLQKENIIDESGMPKERFSAEFPKEGPSILRIQQVVRGDSAAYFCASSPQGGEKLFFGSGTQLSVL.

CDR3 bases: TGTGCCAGCAGCCCCCGTCTGGGGAGTGGGACTGAAGCTTTCTTT. Protein sequence: CASSPRLGSGTEAFF. The chain uses TRBV6-6 and TRBJ1-1; no clear D gene. The CDR3 consists of 15 residues. The germline V gene encodes CDR1 MNHNY and CDR2 SVGAGI (reference sequence). Trimming shortened V by 6 bases and J by 5 bases, and 19 bases separated the two germline ends.

V and J are TRBV3-1 (or the pseudogene TRBV3-2) and TRBJ2-3; D is undetermined. Germline loops: CDR1 LGHDT, CDR2 YNNKEL (reference sequence). The CDR3 length is 11 residues. Trimming removed 6 bases at V and 6 bases at J, with 7 bases between. The CDR3 DNA is TGTGCCAGCAGTCCCGGGGATACGCAGTATTTT. Amino acids: CASSPGDTQYF.

The chain has TRBV19 and TRBJ1-5, with D unclear. Looked up from germline, CDR1 is LNHDA and CDR2 is SQIVND (reference sequence). CDR3 length: 12 residues. V was shortened by 8 bases and J by 4 bases, with 9 bases between the two germline ends. The CDR3 sequence: CASQKKNQPQHF. The CDR3 DNA reads as TGTGCCAGTCAGAAAAAAAATCAGCCCCAGCATTTT.

The rearrangement links TRBV30 to TRBJ1-2; D is perhaps TRBD1 (5 bases). Trimming took off 6 bases at V and 7 bases at J, with 18 bases between the two ends. The CDR3 loop spans 13 amino acids. Per germline, CDR1 GTSNPN and CDR2 SVGIG (reference sequence). CDR3 DNA: TGTGCCTGTACCCCCGGGGGTGAGGCTGGCTACACCTTC. This sequence encodes CACTPGGEAGYTF.

The chain joins TRBV5-4 to TRBJ2-2; 7 bases line up with TRBD1. The CDR3 consists of 14 residues. Germline V lookup: CDR1 SGHNT, CDR2 YYREEE (reference sequence). With 3 bases clipped from V and 7 bases from J, the junction kept 6 bases outside the gene matches. CDR3 in amino acids: CASSSRQGDGELFF. DNA for the CDR3: TGTGCCAGCAGCTCTCGACAGGGTGACGGGGAGCTGTTTTTT.

The chain recombines TRBV5-5 with TRBJ1-1, with D possibly matching TRBD1 (6 bases). V lost 4 bases and J lost 0, with 16 bases in between. Germline assignment: CDR1 SGHKS and CDR2 YYEKEE (reference sequence). The CDR3 runs to 16 residues. CDR3 in amino acids: CASSPIGQSMNTEAFF. As DNA, the CDR3 is TGTGCCAGCAGCCCAATAGGACAGTCGATGAACACTGAAGCTTTCTTT.

This clone has only a few counts. V and J are TRBV2 and TRBJ1-2; D might be TRBD1 (5 bases). V gave up 7 bases and J gave up 1 base, with 13 bases separating them. This CDR3 region has 14 residues. Germline V gives CDR1 SNHLY, CDR2 FYNNEI. In DNA form, the CDR3 reads TGTGCCAGCAACTCAATCGGGGGTAACTATGGCTACACCTTC. Translated, it gives CASNSIGGNYGYTF.